The rows below give T cell receptor beta chains drawn from one sample of a study of vaccination effects on CD4 cells after COVID-19. The data were produced by immunoSEQ multiplex PCR, yet TCRdb's version contains in-frame clones alone and is incomplete. The sample includes tens of thousands of clones, around 76% seen only once; the top ten take 1.5% to 2%. The antigens for these receptors are not known. This specimen was CD4+ T cells from PBMCs cultured with HCoV-229E spike peptides, taken before COVID-19 vaccination. The receptors were sampled from a human donor who received a COVID-19 vaccine. Both conserved end residues are part of each CDR3. A D gene is named only where the DNA matches it firmly. For some rows the clone size is stated as once, few or many, or as a class when expanded; others skip it.

NA,TRBJ1-1,TRBV5-4,NA,CASSSLTNGNTEAFF,TGTGCCAGCAGCTCTTTGACAAATGGCAACACTGAAGCTTTCTTT
NA,TRBJ2-3,TRBV5-8,TRBD2,CASSIGTSGGTDTQYF,TGTGCCAGCAGCATCGGGACTAGCGGGGGGACAGATACGCAGTATTTT
NA,TRBJ2-1,TRBV2,NA,CASSEDLAHEQFF,TGTGCCAGCAGTGAAGATCTAGCCCATGAGCAGTTCTTC
once,TRBJ1-5,TRBV24-1,TRBD1,CATSDAGGVQPQHF,TGTGCCACCAGTGATGCAGGGGGCGTTCAGCCCCAGCATTTT
NA,TRBJ2-2,TRBV2,TRBD2,CASSTRRGTSTGELFF,TGTGCCAGCAGTACCCGGCGGGGGACTTCAACCGGGGAGCTGTTTTTT
few,TRBJ1-1,TRBV18,NA,CASSPPGGTMNTEAFF,TGTGCCAGCTCACCACCCGGGGGAACCATGAACACTGAAGCTTTCTTT
NA,TRBJ1-1,TRBV6-6,NA,CASRPVKGIVNTEAFF,TGTGCCAGCCGACCAGTGAAGGGGATAGTGAACACTGAAGCTTTCTTT
NA,TRBJ1-1,TRBV18,TRBD1,CASSPRVGTGDENTEAFF,TGTGCCAGCTCACCAAGGGTAGGGACAGGGGACGAGAACACTGAAGCTTTCTTT
NA,TRBJ1-2,TRBV28,NA,CASASGYGYTF,TGTGCCAGCGCCTCCGGCTATGGCTACACCTTC
NA,TRBJ2-5,TRBV5-4,NA,CASSFSGMETQYF,TGTGCCAGCAGCTTCTCTGGGATGGAGACCCAGTACTTC
NA,TRBJ2-3,TRBV5-4,TRBD2,CASSSGGGADTQYF,TGTGCCAGCAGCTCGGGGGGAGGAGCGGATACGCAGTATTTT
NA,TRBJ1-2,TRBV24-1,TRBD1,CATSDSQGRANYGYTF,TGTGCCACCAGTGATTCACAGGGGCGAGCTAACTATGGCTACACCTTC
NA,TRBJ1-5,TRBV24-1,NA,CATSQGLGPQHF,TGTGCCACCAGCCAGGGGCTCGGGCCCCAGCATTTT
NA,TRBJ2-1,TRBV24-1,TRBD2,CATSDASGTSGNEQFF,TGTGCCACCAGTGATGCGTCCGGGACTAGCGGGAATGAGCAGTTCTTC
NA,TRBJ1-5,TRBV7-8,NA,CASSLMGQSNQPQHF,TGTGCCAGCAGCTTAATGGGACAAAGCAATCAGCCCCAGCATTTT
NA,TRBJ1-1,TRBV6-4,NA,CASRFAGNTEAFF,TGTGCCAGCAGATTTGCCGGGAACACTGAAGCTTTCTTT
once,TRBJ1-5,TRBV6-5,TRBD1,CASSYSTGVQPQHF,TGTGCCAGCAGTTATTCCACAGGGGTTCAGCCCCAGCATTTT
NA,TRBJ2-5,TRBV5-1,NA,CASSLGLVPPETQYF,TGCGCCAGCAGCTTGGGTCTGGTTCCTCCAGAGACCCAGTACTTC
NA,TRBJ2-3,TRBV11-2,NA,CASSHIGLPSTDTQYF,TGTGCCAGCAGCCACATTGGCCTACCTAGCACAGATACGCAGTATTTT
NA,TRBJ2-3,TRBV5-1,NA,CASSSERDFTDTQYF,TGCGCCAGCAGCTCGGAGAGGGACTTTACAGATACGCAGTATTTT
NA,TRBJ2-3,TRBV5-4,TRBD2,CASSRGGTSGSTDTQYF,TGTGCCAGCAGCAGGGGAGGGACTAGCGGAAGCACAGATACGCAGTATTTT
NA,TRBJ1-3,TRBV28,NA,CASTLFYSWSSGNTIYF,TGTGCCAGCACCCTCTTCTACTCCTGGAGCTCTGGAAACACCATATATTTT
NA,TRBJ1-6,TRBV7-8,NA,CASSRPRRGNSPLHF,TGTGCCAGCAGCCGACCCCGTAGGGGAAATTCACCCCTCCACTTT
NA,TRBJ1-3,TRBV18,NA,CASSHGTPSSGNTIYF,TGTGCCAGCTCACACGGGACCCCGAGCTCTGGAAACACCATATATTTT
NA,TRBJ1-2,TRBV6-5,TRBD1,CASSPPLTGTGSYTF,TGTGCCAGCAGTCCCCCTTTAACCGGGACAGGGTCCTACACCTTC
NA,TRBJ2-1,TRBV2,NA,CASSESSGDEQFF,TGTGCCAGCAGTGAAAGTAGCGGTGATGAGCAGTTCTTC
NA,TRBJ1-6,TRBV7-2,TRBD1,CASSPLDRDNSPLHF,TGTGCCAGCAGCCCATTGGACAGGGATAATTCACCCCTCCACTTT
NA,TRBJ1-2,TRBV5-1,NA,CASSLAVFLGLGGYTF,TGCGCCAGCAGCTTGGCCGTGTTCCTGGGGCTTGGTGGCTACACCTTC
few,TRBJ2-1,TRBV4-1,NA,CASSLQARGRDEQFF,TGCGCCAGCAGCCTCCAAGCTCGGGGGCGGGATGAGCAGTTCTTC